Presented here are 27 T cell receptor beta chains from one specimen sequenced in a study of post-analysis software for immune sequencing data. Prepared libraries of TCR beta cDNA carried unique molecular identifiers. TCRdb re-analysed the PCR reads in MiXCR, keeping a single row per CDR3 protein. This sample has 820,000 or so distinct CDR3 sequences, with around 53% found just once. Study-level findings and limits: Patients carried several TRBV segments more frequently than controls did, and TRBV5-6, TRBV5-1 and TRBV20-1 were among them.

For these TCRs, the target antigens are not known. Sequencing was carried out using blood. The source is a girl aged 5-17 years with multiple sclerosis.

The chain is built from TRBV29-1 and TRBJ1-2; TRBD1 aligns across 7 bases. From germline, CDR1 is SQVTM and CDR2 ANQGSEA. The CDR3 has 13 residues. Trimming took 1 base from V and 4 from J; bases not matched to a gene: 3. CDR3 sequence (DNA): TGCAGCGTTGAAGGAGGGGGCTTCTATGGCTACACCTTC. The encoded protein is CSVEGGGFYGYTF.

V gene TRBV7-2 combines with J gene TRBJ1-2; D is ambiguous. The CDR3 sequence is 15 residues long. With 4 bases removed from V and 4 bases from J, the gap between germline ends came to 16 bases. Per the germline V gene, CDR1 is SGHTA and CDR2 is FQGNSA. CDR3 loop: CASSSAPPGPYGYTF. Here the CDR3 DNA reads TGTGCCAGCAGCTCGGCGCCGCCCGGCCCCTATGGCTACACCTTC.

The chain carries TRBV5-4 and TRBJ1-1, with TRBD1 matching 8 bases. Germline-derived CDR1 and CDR2 are SGHNT and YYREEE (reference sequence). The ends lost 4 bases at V and 10 bases at J; junction bases unmatched: 12. The CDR3 is 14 residues long. For the CDR3, the DNA is TGTGCCAGCAGCAGTCTACAGGGGGGAGGTGTAGCTTTCTTT. Protein product: CASSSLQGGGVAFF.

This sequence joins TRBV3-1 and TRBJ2-5; D is uncertain. Germline-derived CDR1 and CDR2 are LGHDT and YNNKEL (reference sequence). V lost 3 bases to trimming and J lost 0 bases, with 8 bases between them. CDR3 size: 14 residues. CDR3 nucleotide sequence: TGTGCCAGCAGCCACAGACCGTACCAAGAGACCCAGTACTTC. Protein sequence: CASSHRPYQETQYF.

There are a few counts of this clonotype. J is TRBJ1-4 and V is TRBV29-1; D remains ambiguous. The CDR3 is 13 amino acids. The germline V gene encodes CDR1 SQVTM and CDR2 ANQGSEA. The germline V and J ends were trimmed by 4 bases and 4 bases, with 10 bases remaining between them. The CDR3 spells CSVGTAFNEKLFF. CDR3 DNA: TGCAGCGTTGGGACGGCCTTTAATGAAAAACTGTTTTTT.

This clonotype was detected a few times. This sequence joins TRBV29-1 and TRBJ2-7; D tentatively reads TRBD1 or TRBD2 (5 bases each). From germline, CDR1 is SQVTM and CDR2 ANQGSEA. The CDR3 totals 11 residues. Trimming cost V 7 bases and J 3 bases, with 10 bases left between them. Written as DNA, the CDR3 is TGCAGCGAACTAGACAGCTACGAGCAGTACTTC. Amino acids: CSELDSYEQYF.

The chain uses TRBV20-1 and TRBJ2-7; D possibly corresponds to TRBD2 (6 bases). The CDR3 consists of 12 residues. Trimming removed 3 bases from V and 4 bases from J, with 10 bases in between. Germline values: CDR1 DFQATT, CDR2 SNEGSKA (reference sequence). CDR3 sequence (DNA): TGCAGTGCTAGCGAGCGGGTTTACGAGCAGTACTTC. Amino acid sequence: CSASERVYEQYF.

The chain recombines TRBV4-1 with TRBJ2-3, with 12 bases that match TRBD2. The CDR3 runs to 18 residues. Losses at the gene ends were 1 base for V and 5 bases for J; bases not matched to a gene: 10. The germline V gene encodes CDR1 MGHRA and CDR2 YSYEKL. This CDR3 is CASSQGSLSTSGRDTQYF. CDR3 DNA: TGCGCCAGCAGCCAAGGGTCCCTTTCGACTAGCGGGAGAGATACGCAGTATTTT.

Turning to this clonotype: This likely comes from a read error, as the CDR3 has no conserved phenylalanine or tryptophan at its end. J is TRBJ2-7 and V is TRBV3-1; perhaps TRBD1 as D (6 bases). V lost 2 bases to trimming and J lost 0 bases, with 17 bases between them. CDR3 length: 17 residues. In germline, CDR1 is LGHDT, CDR2 YNNKEL (reference sequence). CDR3 coding DNA: TGTGCCAGCAGCCAAACTAAGGGACACCTCTTCTCCTACGAGCAGTACATC. Translation gives CASSQTKGHLFSYEQYI.

In the case of this clonotype: The junction and the germline gene differ at one end; a read error may be behind it. The CDR3 nucleotides read TGTGCCGGCAGCTTGGATGGACGCGGGGAGCTGTTTTTT. Its protein product is CAGSLDGRGELFF. The rearrangement links TRBV5-4 to TRBJ2-2; D remains ambiguous. This CDR3 spans 13 amino acids. Germline V gene lookup returns CDR1 SGHNT and CDR2 YYREEE (reference sequence).

The chain is built from TRBV6-5 and TRBJ1-1; 9 nucleotides agree with TRBD1. Germline trimming cut 9 bases from V and 10 bases from J; bases unmatched to any gene: 6. Germline CDR1 reads MNHEY; CDR2 reads SVGAGI. CDR3 length: 11 residues. CDR3 DNA sequence: TGTGCCAGTCGGGACAGGGTGGGAGCTTTCTTT. Amino acids: CASRDRVGAFF.

The chain joins TRBV11-1 to TRBJ1-1, with TRBD1 identical over 8 bases. Germline CDR1 SGHAT, CDR2 FQDESV (reference sequence). This CDR3 comprises 15 residues. V was pared by 5 bases and J by 0 bases, with 5 bases of the junction left unmatched. DNA of the CDR3: TGTGCCAGCAGCGCCCGGACAGGGTTGAACACTGAAGCTTTCTTT. Protein: CASSARTGLNTEAFF.

Many counts were recorded for this clonotype. The V call is TRBV29-1, the J call TRBJ2-6; D unresolved. Trimming stripped 0 bases from V and 0 bases from J, with 15 bases between. The CDR3 is made up of 18 amino acids. CDR1 is SQVTM and CDR2 is ANQGSEA in the germline V gene. CDR3 DNA sequence: TGCAGCGTTGAAGATACGGTCGCTGGGATCTCTGGGGCCAACGTCCTGACTTTC. Protein sequence: CSVEDTVAGISGANVLTF.

This chain uses TRBV6-2 or TRBV6-3 with TRBJ2-1; 7 bases are shared with TRBD2. The germline V gene has CDR1 MNHEY and CDR2 SVGEGT. The V segment lost 0 bases and the J segment 4 bases; nucleotides outside the gene matches: 9. This CDR3 region has 17 residues. This CDR3 is CASSYSPVSGAYNEQFF. The CDR3 nucleotides read TGTGCCAGCAGTTACTCCCCTGTCAGCGGGGCATACAATGAGCAGTTCTTC.

The V gene is TRBV20-1, the J gene TRBJ2-1; tentatively, D is TRBD1 or TRBD2 (5 bases each). This CDR3 spans 14 amino acids. Looked up from germline, CDR1 is DFQATT and CDR2 is SNEGSKA (reference sequence). Trimming removed 6 bases from V and 4 bases from J, with 16 bases in between. The DNA of the CDR3 is TGCAGTGCCACCCTTGGGACGGCTTACAATGAGCAGTTCTTC. Translated, it gives CSATLGTAYNEQFF.

This chain joins TRBV3-1 and TRBJ1-2; D is unresolved. Trimming took 0 bases from V and 7 from J, leaving 15 bases between them. Germline V gives CDR1 LGHDT, CDR2 YNNKEL (reference sequence). The length of the CDR3 is 15 residues. DNA of the CDR3: TGTGCCAGCAGCCAAGACTCCACGGGTACGGCTGGCTACACCTTC. This sequence encodes CASSQDSTGTAGYTF.

The V call is TRBV10-3, the J call TRBJ2-5; D not resolved. From germline, CDR1 is ENHRY and CDR2 SYGVKD. The V end lost 5 bases, the J end lost 3 bases, and 16 bases lay between the germline ends. CDR3 size: 15 residues. The DNA for the CDR3 is TGTGCCATCAGTCCCTCCTCCTGGCCGAAAGAGACCCAGTACTTC. It codes for CAISPSSWPKETQYF.

The CDR3 DNA sequence: TGCAGTGCTAGAGATTTAGCGGGGGGATACAATGAGCAGTTCTTC. Protein: CSARDLAGGYNEQFF. The chain carries TRBV20-1 and TRBJ2-1; 10 bases align to TRBD2. Germline trimming cut 0 bases from V and 4 bases from J; bases unmatched to any gene: 3. This CDR3 has 15 amino acids. Per the germline V gene, CDR1 is DFQATT and CDR2 is SNEGSKA (reference sequence).

The chain has TRBV5-8 and TRBJ2-5, with TRBD2 as a possible D gene (6 bases). The CDR3 is 12 residues long. V shed 10 bases and J shed 11 bases, with 21 bases lying between them. Germline CDR1 reads SGHTS; CDR2 reads YDEGEE. CDR3 sequence: CAPPDPPGEQYF. CDR3 coding DNA: TGTGCCCCTCCCGACCCTCCGGGAGAGCAGTACTTC.

V and J are TRBV29-1 and TRBJ2-4; 7 nucleotides agree with TRBD1. Germline V lookup: CDR1 SQVTM, CDR2 ANQGSEA. Trimming cost V 7 bases and J 10 bases; bases outside gene matches: 13. The CDR3 length is 13 residues. The CDR3 DNA reads TGCAGCGCCGGAGACTCCGGGACAGATATTCAGTACTTC. It specifies CSAGDSGTDIQYF.

In regard to this clonotype: At one boundary the junction diverges from the germline segment, which might be a read error. CDR3: CASSASTVGYEQYF. CDR3 in DNA: TGCGCCAGCAGCGCTTCAACCGTCGGCTACGAGCAGTACTTC. This rearrangement joins TRBV9 to TRBJ2-4; the D is unclear. The DNA end is more similar to TRBJ2-7, so the J call may be wrong. This CDR3 has 14 amino acids. CDR1 SGDLS and CDR2 YYNGEE come from the germline V gene.

A remark on this clonotype: The junction differs from germline at one of its ends, possibly a read error. This chain links TRBV5-6 with TRBJ1-1; D might be TRBD1 (5 bases). Germline V gives CDR1 SGHDT, CDR2 YYEEEE. The CDR3 loop spans 14 amino acids. DNA of the CDR3: TGTGCCAGCACCTTGCCCGGGGGGGGGACTGAAGCTTTCTTT. Translated, it gives CASTLPGGGTEAFF.

The genes are TRBV7-2 and TRBJ2-5, with D maybe TRBD1 (6 bases). The V gene lost 6 bases and the J gene lost 0 bases, with 14 bases spanning the gap. The germline V gene has CDR1 SGHTA and CDR2 FQGNSA. The CDR3 runs to 15 residues. This CDR3 reads CASSKGGVYQETQYF. In nucleotides, the CDR3 is TGTGCCAGCAGTAAAGGGGGAGTTTACCAAGAGACCCAGTACTTC. Full variable domain (missing parts from reference TRBV7-2 and TRBJ2-5): GAGVSQSPSNKVTEKGKDVELRCDPISGHTALYWYRQSLGQGLEFLIYFQGNSAPDKSGLPSDRFSAERTGGSVSTLTIQRTQQEDSAVYLCASSKGGVYQETQYFGPGTRLLVL.

Only one count was recorded for this clonotype. J is TRBJ2-4 and V is TRBV27; 8 bases align to TRBD2. The end of the DNA is better explained by TRBJ2-7, so the J call may be wrong. This CDR3 region has 16 residues. CDR1 MNHEY and CDR2 SMNVEV come from the germline V gene (reference sequence). CDR3 DNA: TGTGCCAGCAGTTTGAACGGGCGGGAGGCCACCTACGAGCAGTACTTC. Protein: CASSLNGREATYEQYF.

This clonotype was observed a few times. The chain links TRBV3-1 to TRBJ2-2; TRBD1 aligns across 7 bases. V lost 6 bases and J lost 8; bases outside the gene matches: 9. CDR3 length equals 14 residues. CDR1 and CDR2 (germline): LGHDT, YNNKEL (reference sequence). CDR3 loop: CASSRGQSLGELFF. DNA for the CDR3: TGTGCCAGCAGTCGGGGACAGTCTCTTGGGGAGCTGTTTTTT.

The CDR3 bases are TGTGCCACCAGCAGAGATCAACGGCCTGACTACGAGCAGTACTTC. Its protein product is CATSRDQRPDYEQYF. The V and J genes are TRBV15 and TRBJ2-7; D is unresolved. V gave up 0 bases and J gave up 3 bases, with 12 bases separating them. CDR1 and CDR2 (germline): LNHNV, YYDKDF (reference sequence). The CDR3 loop spans 15 amino acids. Full variable domain (outside the CDR3, taken from reference TRBV15 and TRBJ2-7): DAMVIQNPRYQVTQFGKPVTLSCSQTLNHNVMYWYQQKSSQAPKLLFHYYDKDFNNEADTPDNFQSRRPNTSFCFLDIRSPGLGDTAMYLCATSRDQRPDYEQYFGPGTRLTVT.

The V and J genes are TRBV29-1 and TRBJ1-2; D is perhaps TRBD1 (6 bases). Germline loops: CDR1 SQVTM, CDR2 ANQGSEA. Trimming took 7 bases from V and 4 from J, leaving 13 bases between them. The CDR3 is made up of 12 amino acids. The CDR3 is CSASDRRYGYTF. CDR3 coding DNA: TGCAGCGCTTCAGACAGGCGCTATGGCTACACCTTC.